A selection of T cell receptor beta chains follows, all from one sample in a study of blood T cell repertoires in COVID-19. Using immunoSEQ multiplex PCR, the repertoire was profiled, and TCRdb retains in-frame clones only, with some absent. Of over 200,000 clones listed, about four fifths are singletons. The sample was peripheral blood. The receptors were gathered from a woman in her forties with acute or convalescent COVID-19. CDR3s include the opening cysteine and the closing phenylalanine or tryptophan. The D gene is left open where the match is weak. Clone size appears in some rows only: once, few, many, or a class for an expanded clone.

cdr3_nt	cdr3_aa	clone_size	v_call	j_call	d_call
TGTGCCGTTGGGGAGTACAATGAGCAGTTCTTC	CAVGEYNEQFF	few	TRBV19	TRBJ2-1	NA
TGTGCCAGCTCCGAACTAACTGAAAAACTGTTTTTT	CASSELTEKLFF	NA	TRBV6-5	TRBJ1-4	NA
TGTGCCTGGAGTACCCCGGTGGCAGCGGGGGACACAGATACGCAGTATTTT	CAWSTPVAAGDTDTQYF	NA	TRBV30	TRBJ2-3	TRBD2
TGCGCCAGCAGCCGGGACTATTTGTACGAGCAGTACTTC	CASSRDYLYEQYF	NA	TRBV5-1	TRBJ2-7	TRBD2
TGTGCCAGCAGTCTATTTTCTCCGGGGGAGCTGTTTTTT	CASSLFSPGELFF	NA	TRBV12-3/TRBV12-4	TRBJ2-2	NA
TGTGCCAGCAGCCTGTCCTCGGACAGGGCCCTCGGAGGCTACACCTTC	CASSLSSDRALGGYTF	NA	TRBV6-6	TRBJ1-2	TRBD1
TGTGCCAGTAGTACCCCCCCTCTAGCGGGAACCACAGAGGGATTAAACACCGGGGAGCTGTTTTTT	CASSTPPLAGTTEGLNTGELFF	many	TRBV19	TRBJ2-2	TRBD2
TGTGCCAGCAGCTTAGCGCTAGCGGGACGAAGCTCCTACAATGAGCAGTTCTTC	CASSLALAGRSSYNEQFF	NA	TRBV7-2	TRBJ2-1	TRBD2
TGTGCCAGCAGTAAGGACAGGAACTATGGCTACACCTTC	CASSKDRNYGYTF	NA	TRBV12-3/TRBV12-4	TRBJ1-2	TRBD1
TGTGCCAGCAGTCAGGGTCACAATGAGCAGTTCTTC	CASSQGHNEQFF	NA	TRBV6-2/TRBV6-3	TRBJ2-1	NA
TGTGCCACTACGACAGGGGGCTTGAACACTGAAGCTTTCTTT	CATTTGGLNTEAFF	NA	TRBV10-3	TRBJ1-1	TRBD1
TGTGCCAGCAGCTTAAACGGACTCCTCACGCAGTATTTT	CASSLNGLLTQYF	once	TRBV7-3	TRBJ2-3	NA
TGCGCCAGCAGCTTGGACAGAGCCTCTGGAAACACCATATATTTT	CASSLDRASGNTIYF	NA	TRBV5-1	TRBJ1-3	NA
TGTGCCAGCAGCCCCAGCGGGAGAGTTTATGATGAGCAGTTCTTC	CASSPSGRVYDEQFF	once	TRBV6-2/TRBV6-3	TRBJ2-1	TRBD2
TGTGCTAGTGGACGACAGGGGAGTCCCCACGAGCAGTACTTC	CASGRQGSPHEQYF	NA	TRBV12-5	TRBJ2-7	TRBD1
TGTGCCACCAGCATGGAGGACAGGGAGACCGGGGAGCTGTTTTTT	CATSMEDRETGELFF	NA	TRBV15	TRBJ2-2	TRBD1
TGTGCCATCAGTGACCCGGGACAGGGCGGAGAGCAGTACTTC	CAISDPGQGGEQYF	NA	TRBV10-3	TRBJ2-7	TRBD1
TGTGCCAGCAGTTACTCGAACGGGATGGCTGGAAACACCATATATTTT	CASSYSNGMAGNTIYF	NA	TRBV6-5	TRBJ1-3	NA
TGTGCCAGTAGCCCCTGGGGCAGAGCCACAGATACGCAGTATTTT	CASSPWGRATDTQYF	NA	TRBV19	TRBJ2-3	NA
TGTGCCAGCAGTGAGTTAAGGAGCTCTGGGGCCAACGTCCTGACTTTC	CASSELRSSGANVLTF	NA	TRBV6-1	TRBJ2-6	NA
TGTGCCAGCAGCAAAGTCGGCGGATATTCCCCAGGGTCACCCCTCCACTTT	CASSKVGGYSPGSPLHF	few	TRBV21-1	TRBJ1-6	NA
TGTGCCAGTAGTGATCGGACAGGGGATCAGCCCCAGCATTTT	CASSDRTGDQPQHF	once	TRBV19	TRBJ1-5	TRBD1
TGTGCCAGCCATCGGGGGGGCCGCCATGAGCAGTTCTTC	CASHRGGRHEQFF	NA	TRBV12-3/TRBV12-4	TRBJ2-1	TRBD2
TGCGCCAGCAGCCAAGAAACAGGGAGAAACACCATATATTTT	CASSQETGRNTIYF	NA	TRBV4-1	TRBJ1-3	NA
TGTGCCAGCAGCCAGCGAGAGGGGGATGGCTACACCTTC	CASSQREGDGYTF	NA	TRBV3-1/TRBV3-2	TRBJ1-2	NA
TGTGCCAGCAGCGCTACGGACAGCACCTATGGCTACACCTTC	CASSATDSTYGYTF	few	TRBV9	TRBJ1-2	NA
TGTGCCAGTAGTATTGGGGTCGGTCAGGGGGCTCAGCCCCAGCATTTT	CASSIGVGQGAQPQHF	NA	TRBV19	TRBJ1-5	TRBD1
TGCGCCAGCAGCTTTGGGACAGCATCCTACGAGCAGTACTTC	CASSFGTASYEQYF	NA	TRBV5-1	TRBJ2-7	TRBD1
TGTGCCAGCCCCAGGCCAGGCACCTTC	CASPRPGTF	NA	TRBV21-1	TRBJ1-2	NA
TGTGCCACCCGCTTAGAGCCTAGCGGGACTGAGCAGTTCTTC	CATRLEPSGTEQFF	NA	TRBV7-2	TRBJ2-1	TRBD2
TGTGCCAGCAGCCGCCGGACAGTGAACACCGGGGAGCTGTTTTTT	CASSRRTVNTGELFF	NA	TRBV3-1/TRBV3-2	TRBJ2-2	NA
TGTGCCAGCAGTGAAGGCTGGACGGGGAGGTACGAGCAGTACTTC	CASSEGWTGRYEQYF	NA	TRBV25-1	TRBJ2-7	NA
TGTGCCAGCTCACCACAGCTAGATGCAGATACGCAGTATTTT	CASSPQLDADTQYF	NA	TRBV18	TRBJ2-3	NA
TGCAGCGTTGCACAGGGGGGAACTGAAGCTTTCTTT	CSVAQGGTEAFF	NA	TRBV29-1	TRBJ1-1	TRBD1
TGTGCCAGCAGTTACCGAAGGACTAGCGGGGGGTTTGAGGATACGCAGTATTTT	CASSYRRTSGGFEDTQYF	NA	TRBV6-2/TRBV6-3	TRBJ2-3	TRBD2
TGTGCCAGCAGCCGACGACCCCAGGGGTCCAGCGGCTACACCTTC	CASSRRPQGSSGYTF	NA	TRBV6-5	TRBJ1-2	NA
TGTGCCAGCAGCTCGCCTACGACAGGGCTTTCCTACGAGCAGTACTTC	CASSSPTTGLSYEQYF	NA	TRBV5-4	TRBJ2-7	TRBD1
TGTGCCAGCAGCCGGACTAGCGGGGGTATCACAGATACGCAGTATTTT	CASSRTSGGITDTQYF	NA	TRBV21-1	TRBJ2-3	NA
TGTGCTAGTGGTCCTGACACGACCTGGGACACTGAAGCTTTCTTT	CASGPDTTWDTEAFF	NA	TRBV12-5	TRBJ1-1	NA
TGTGCCAGCAGCCCCAACAGGGGGAATGAGCAGTTCTTC	CASSPNRGNEQFF	NA	TRBV7-9	TRBJ2-1	TRBD1
TGTGCCAGCAGCGAGGGACTAGCGGAAAACATTCAGTACTTC	CASSEGLAENIQYF	NA	TRBV9	TRBJ2-4	TRBD2
TGTGCCAGCAGACTAGCGGGGGCCACCGGGGAGCTGTTTTTT	CASRLAGATGELFF	NA	TRBV6-4	TRBJ2-2	TRBD2